This note documents a single TCR beta chain sequence. This clone has only a few counts. The antigen it binds to is not known. No much larger clonotype is one base removed from it; base qualities were not supplied. This entry is derived from a study of T cells in localized non-small cell lung cancer (dated by TCRdb to about 2020). Describing the broader study: The study analyzed T cell repertoires of about 230 early-stage NSCLC patients, comparing tumors and uninvolved tumor-adjacent lungs. A mean age of around 66 years was recorded for the NSCLC patients, of whom under 150 were male and some 100 were female. The cohort comprised 236 treatment-naïve NSCLC patients with resected, localized lung tumors. Summary of the overall study and its limitations: Uninvolved tumor-adjacent lung showed the highest T cell clonality, higher than tumor, which suggests more focused antigenic responses in the adjacent lung. Longer overall survival was associated with higher blood T cell density, whereas shorter survival was associated with higher adjacent-lung clonality. Since the design was exploratory, TCR variables were selected using unadjusted p-values with no false-discovery rate correction. Because multi-region tumor sequencing was not performed, intratumor heterogeneity could not be ruled out. A median of roughly 60 of the top 100 tumor clones were detected in paired uninvolved adjacent lung, and around 30 of these tumor clones were also found among the top 100 clones of the paired uninvolved adjacent lung.

At diagnosis, tumor, uninvolved tumor-adjacent lung and peripheral blood were collected and then preserved as a mix of FFPE and fresh-frozen material. Taken from the germline V gene, the CDR1 and CDR2 loops are SGHNT and YENEEA. The CDR3 runs 19 residues from the cysteine to the phenylalanine. Of the read, only the CDR3 DNA is kept; its 57 bases are in frame from base 1. V is trimmed back by 5 bases and J by 4 bases, and the junction contains 20 bases that no gene match accounts for. The immunoSEQ Assay was used to sequence TCR beta CDR3 regions from DNA. As for how the authors treated the data: T cell density was computed as TCR beta template counts normalized to usable DNA estimated by amplifying housekeeping genes. Richness was estimated using the preseqR package, with extrapolation to 400,000 templates for PBMC samples and to 120,000 templates for tissue samples. Clonality was defined by subtracting Pielou's evenness from one. Tissue-enriched TCRs were identified through differential abundance testing performed on productive amino-acid clonotypes, with a minimum total count of 5 and an alpha of 0.1. The Jaccard Index and the Morisita Overlap Index were used to measure repertoire overlap between compartments. GLIPH clustered TCR beta CDR3s with public tetramer-defined viral CDR3s; viral motifs required at least three viral sequences plus V-gene enrichment. TCRdb limited this immuneACCESS table to in-frame rearrangements with V and J called. A share of clones is missing; checked studies link under half to unresolved V genes, and the rest is unexplained. V, J and clone size were drawn from that table, and D and trimming were deduced from the DNA. The sample table lists 2,500 to 3,000 clones, approximately 24% of them with a count of one. About 7% of the sample rests with the top ten.

The rearrangement joined TRBV11-3 to TRBJ1-3; 7 bases in the middle match TRBD1. This TCR came from a woman aged 40-69 years with stage I lung adenocarcinoma. The sequences come from lung tumor tissue, collected before any cancer treatment. CDR3 reads: CASSPFPPGTEGKGNTIYF. In nucleotides, the sequence is TGTGCCAGCAGCCCATTCCCCCCGGGGACAGAAGGGAAGGGAAACACCATATATTTT.